The T cell receptor beta chain under discussion was sequenced for a study of tumor-infiltrating lymphocytes in localized non-small cell lung cancer. On the study more broadly: The cohort mixed smokers and never-smokers, several histologies, and some post-neoadjuvant-chemotherapy samples. Study results and limitations: Immunotypes IM1 and IM2 had similar TCR-derived T-cell fractions. Tumors had more T cell infiltration than uninvolved lung, per TCRbeta sequencing and CD3 counts. Tumor T-cell fraction was not associated with recurrence-free survival.

Clones were read by immunoSEQ multiplex PCR, and TCRdb kept only the in-frame ones, dropping some. Of about 14,000 clones in the sample, more than 65% are singletons; the top ten hold around 4.3%. Details on this clone: Antigen specificity is unknown.

The receptor comes from a human donor with non-small cell lung cancer. Sequenced material: lung tumor tissue.

The CDR3 bases are TGTGCCAGCAGCCTAGGGATGGGGAATTCACCCCTCCACTTT. This codes for CASSLGMGNSPLHF. The rearrangement uses TRBV11-2 and TRBJ1-6; D is unresolved. The V end lost 5 bases, the J end lost 7 bases, and 12 bases lay between the germline ends. The germline V gene has CDR1 SGHAT and CDR2 FQNNGV. This CDR3 comprises 14 residues.